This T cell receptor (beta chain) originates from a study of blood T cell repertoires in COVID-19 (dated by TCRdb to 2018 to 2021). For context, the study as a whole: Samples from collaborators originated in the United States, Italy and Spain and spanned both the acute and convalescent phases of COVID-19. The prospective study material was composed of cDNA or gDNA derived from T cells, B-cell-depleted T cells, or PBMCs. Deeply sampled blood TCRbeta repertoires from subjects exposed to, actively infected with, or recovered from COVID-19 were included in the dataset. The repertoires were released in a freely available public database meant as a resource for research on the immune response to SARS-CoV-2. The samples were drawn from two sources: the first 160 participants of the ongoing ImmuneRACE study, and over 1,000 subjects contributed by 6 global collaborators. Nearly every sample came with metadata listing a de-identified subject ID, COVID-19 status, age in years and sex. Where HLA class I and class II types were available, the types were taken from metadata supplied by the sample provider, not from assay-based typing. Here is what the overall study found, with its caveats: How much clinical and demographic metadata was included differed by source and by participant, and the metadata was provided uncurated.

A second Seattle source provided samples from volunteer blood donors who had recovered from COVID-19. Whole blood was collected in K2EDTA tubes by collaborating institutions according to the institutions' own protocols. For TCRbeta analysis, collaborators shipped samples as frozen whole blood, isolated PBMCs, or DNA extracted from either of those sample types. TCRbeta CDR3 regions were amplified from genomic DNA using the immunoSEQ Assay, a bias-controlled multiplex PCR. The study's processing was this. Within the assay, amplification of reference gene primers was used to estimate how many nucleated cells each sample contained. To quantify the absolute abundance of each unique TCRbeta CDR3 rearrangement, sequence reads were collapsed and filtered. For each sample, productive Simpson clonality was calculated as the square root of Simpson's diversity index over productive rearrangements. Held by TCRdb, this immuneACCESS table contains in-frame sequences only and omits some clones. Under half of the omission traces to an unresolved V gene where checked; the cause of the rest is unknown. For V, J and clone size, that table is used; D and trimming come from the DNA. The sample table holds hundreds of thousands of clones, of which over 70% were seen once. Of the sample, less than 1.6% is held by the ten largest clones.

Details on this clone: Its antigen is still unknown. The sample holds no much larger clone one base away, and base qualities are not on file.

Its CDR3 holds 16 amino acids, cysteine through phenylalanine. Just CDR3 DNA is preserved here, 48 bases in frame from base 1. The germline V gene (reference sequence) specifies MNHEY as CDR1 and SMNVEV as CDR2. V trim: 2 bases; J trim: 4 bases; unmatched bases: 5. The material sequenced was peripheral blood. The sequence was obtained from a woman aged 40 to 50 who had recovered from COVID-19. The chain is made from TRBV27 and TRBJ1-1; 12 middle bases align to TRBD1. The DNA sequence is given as TGTGCCAGCAGTTTAGAGGGACAGGGGGCGAGCACTGAAGCTTTCTTT. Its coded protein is CASSLEGQGASTEAFF.